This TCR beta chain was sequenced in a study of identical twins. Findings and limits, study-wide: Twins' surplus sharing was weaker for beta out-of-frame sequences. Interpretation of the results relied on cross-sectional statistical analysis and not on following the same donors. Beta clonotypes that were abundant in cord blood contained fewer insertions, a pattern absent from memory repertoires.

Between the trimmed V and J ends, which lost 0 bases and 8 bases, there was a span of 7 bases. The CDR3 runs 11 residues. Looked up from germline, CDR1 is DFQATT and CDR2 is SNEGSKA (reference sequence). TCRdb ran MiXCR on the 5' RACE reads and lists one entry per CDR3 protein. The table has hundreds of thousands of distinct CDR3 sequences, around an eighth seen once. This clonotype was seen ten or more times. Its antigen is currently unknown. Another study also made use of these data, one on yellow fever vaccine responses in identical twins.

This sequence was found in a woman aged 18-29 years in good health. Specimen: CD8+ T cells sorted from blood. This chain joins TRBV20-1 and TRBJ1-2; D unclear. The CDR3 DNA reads TGCAGTGCTAGAGATGTTTCGGGCTACACCTTC. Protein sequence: CSARDVSGYTF.